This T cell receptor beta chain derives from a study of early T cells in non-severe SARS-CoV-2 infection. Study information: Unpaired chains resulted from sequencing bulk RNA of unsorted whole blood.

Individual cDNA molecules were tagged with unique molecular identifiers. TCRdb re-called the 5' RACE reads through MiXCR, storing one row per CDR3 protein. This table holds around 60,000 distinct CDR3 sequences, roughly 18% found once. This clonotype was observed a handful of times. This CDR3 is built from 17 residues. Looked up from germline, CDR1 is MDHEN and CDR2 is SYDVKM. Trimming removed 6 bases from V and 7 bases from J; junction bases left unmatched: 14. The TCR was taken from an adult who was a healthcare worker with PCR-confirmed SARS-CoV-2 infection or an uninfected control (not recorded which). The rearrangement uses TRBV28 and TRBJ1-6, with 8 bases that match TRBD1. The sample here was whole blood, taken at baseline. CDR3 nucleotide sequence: TGTGCCAGCAGCCCCCCCGGGACAGGCAATAGGAATTCACCCCTCCACTTT. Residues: CASSPPGTGNRNSPLHF. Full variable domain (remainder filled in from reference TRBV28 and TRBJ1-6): DVKVTQSSRYLVKRTGEKVFLECVQDMDHENMFWYRQDPGLGLRLIYFSYDVKMKEKGDIPEGYSVSREKKERFSLILESASTNQTSMYLCASSPPGTGNRNSPLHFGNGTRLTVT.